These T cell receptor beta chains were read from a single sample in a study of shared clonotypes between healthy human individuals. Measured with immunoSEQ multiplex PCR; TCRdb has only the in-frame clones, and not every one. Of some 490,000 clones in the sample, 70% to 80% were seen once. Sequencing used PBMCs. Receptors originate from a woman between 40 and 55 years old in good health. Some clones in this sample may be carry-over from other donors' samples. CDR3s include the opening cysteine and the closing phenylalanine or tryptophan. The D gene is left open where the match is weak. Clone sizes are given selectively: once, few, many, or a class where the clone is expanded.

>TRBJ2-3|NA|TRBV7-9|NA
CASSLDISSADTQYF
TGTGCCAGCAGCTTGGATATTTCCTCGGCAGATACGCAGTATTTT
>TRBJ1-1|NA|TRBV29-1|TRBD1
CSAKQGALNTEASF
TGCAGCGCAAAACAGGGGGCCCTGAACACTGAAGCTTCCTTT
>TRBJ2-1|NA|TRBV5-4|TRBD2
CASSLTSGTYNEQFF
TGTGCCAGCAGCTTGACTAGCGGGACTTACAATGAGCAGTTCTTC
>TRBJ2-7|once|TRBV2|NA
CASRRGSQAHYEQYF
TGTGCCAGCCGCCGAGGGTCACAGGCCCACTACGAGCAGTACTTC
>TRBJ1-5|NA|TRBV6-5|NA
CASSYTGGGQPQHF
TGTGCCAGCAGCTACACGGGCGGCGGGCAGCCCCAGCATTTT
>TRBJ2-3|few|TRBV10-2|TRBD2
CASRLAGDSTDTQYF
TGCGCCAGCAGATTAGCGGGAGATAGCACAGATACGCAGTATTTT
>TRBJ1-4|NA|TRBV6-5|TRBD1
CASRGTGVSEKLFF
TGTGCCAGCAGGGGGACAGGGGTCTCGGAAAAACTGTTTTTT
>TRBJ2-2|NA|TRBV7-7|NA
CASSPRTDTRVGELFF
TGTGCCAGCAGCCCGCGGACCGACACACGGGTCGGGGAGCTGTTTTTT
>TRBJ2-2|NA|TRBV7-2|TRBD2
CASSLAGGANTGELFF
TGTGCCAGCAGCTTAGCGGGAGGGGCGAACACCGGGGAGCTGTTTTTT
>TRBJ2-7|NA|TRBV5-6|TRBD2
CASSKKTSGYYEQYF
TGTGCCAGCAGCAAAAAGACTAGCGGGTACTACGAGCAGTACTTC
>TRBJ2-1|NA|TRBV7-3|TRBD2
CASSRALAVSYNEQFF
TGTGCCAGCAGCCGGGCCCTAGCGGTCTCCTACAATGAGCAGTTCTTC
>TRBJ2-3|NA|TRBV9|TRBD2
CASSVRAGVSSDTQYF
TGTGCCAGCAGCGTACGAGCGGGAGTGTCTTCGGATACGCAGTATTTT
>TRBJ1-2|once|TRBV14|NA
CASSRGIYGANDGYTF
TGTGCCAGCAGCAGGGGCATTTATGGGGCAAATGATGGCTACACCTTC
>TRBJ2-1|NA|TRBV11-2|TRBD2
CASSLDVVLAGEGNEQFF
TGTGCCAGCAGCTTAGATGTCGTACTAGCGGGGGAAGGGAATGAGCAGTTCTTC
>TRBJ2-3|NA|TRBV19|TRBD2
CASSIFGTSGMDTQYF
TGTGCCAGTAGTATTTTCGGGACTAGCGGGATGGATACGCAGTATTTT
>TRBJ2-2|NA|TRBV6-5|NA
CASGNTGELFF
TGTGCCAGCGGGAACACCGGGGAGCTGTTTTTT
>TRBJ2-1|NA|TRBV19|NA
CASLPGESGNEQFF
TGTGCCAGTCTCCCCGGCGAGTCGGGCAATGAGCAGTTCTTC
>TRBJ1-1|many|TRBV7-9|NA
CASTEGRELEAFF
TGTGCCAGCACCGAGGGGAGGGAACTCGAAGCTTTCTTT
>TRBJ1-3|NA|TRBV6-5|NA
CASGPAFSGNTIYF
TGTGCCAGCGGTCCAGCGTTCTCTGGAAACACCATATATTTT
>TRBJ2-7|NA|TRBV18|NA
CASSPGSSYEQYF
TGTGCCAGCTCACCCGGATCCTCCTACGAGCAGTACTTC
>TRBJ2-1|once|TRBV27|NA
CASSLTRPVREQFF
TGTGCCAGCAGTTTGACACGGCCGGTCCGTGAGCAGTTCTTC
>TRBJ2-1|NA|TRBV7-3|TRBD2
CASSPQAGGRVNEQFF
TGTGCCAGCAGCCCTCAAGCGGGAGGCCGCGTCAATGAGCAGTTCTTC
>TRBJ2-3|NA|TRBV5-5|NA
CASSLSGAVTDTQYF
TGTGCCAGCAGCTTGTCTGGGGCTGTCACAGATACGCAGTATTTT
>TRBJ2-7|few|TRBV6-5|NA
CASSSGVRHEQYF
TGTGCCAGCAGTTCGGGGGTCCGACACGAGCAGTACTTC
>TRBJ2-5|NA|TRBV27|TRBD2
CASSLSRGLPGGETQYF
TGTGCCAGCAGTTTATCGCGGGGCCTCCCGGGGGGAGAGACCCAGTACTTC
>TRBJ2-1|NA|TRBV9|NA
CASSVEGTYNEQFF
TGTGCCAGCAGCGTAGAGGGGACCTACAATGAGCAGTTCTTC
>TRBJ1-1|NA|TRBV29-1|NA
CSVGIASNTEAFF
TGCAGCGTTGGAATAGCTTCGAACACTGAAGCTTTCTTT
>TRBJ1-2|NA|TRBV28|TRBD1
CASREQGKYGYTF
TGTGCCAGCAGGGAACAGGGGAAGTATGGCTACACCTTC
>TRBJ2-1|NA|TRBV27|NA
CASRGEGGGPPNEQFF
TGTGCCAGCAGGGGGGAAGGGGGAGGCCCCCCTAATGAGCAGTTCTTC
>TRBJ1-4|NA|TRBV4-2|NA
CASSQVWGGESEKLFF
TGTGCCAGCAGCCAAGTGTGGGGTGGGGAGAGCGAAAAACTGTTTTTT
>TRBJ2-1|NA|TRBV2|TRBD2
CASSESPLAGGYNEQFF
TGTGCCAGCAGTGAGTCCCCCCTAGCGGGAGGCTACAATGAGCAGTTCTTC
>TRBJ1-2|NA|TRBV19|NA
CASSIGAGQTYGYTF
TGTGCCAGTAGTATAGGGGCCGGACAGACCTATGGCTACACCTTC
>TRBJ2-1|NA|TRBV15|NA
CATSRDEGRGQFF
TGTGCCACCAGCAGAGATGAGGGGCGCGGGCAGTTCTTC
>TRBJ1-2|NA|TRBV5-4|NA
CASSLINGHSYGYTF
TGTGCCAGCAGCTTGATCAACGGCCACTCCTATGGCTACACCTTC
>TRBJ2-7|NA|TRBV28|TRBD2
CASTGTSGSITYEQYF
TGTGCCAGCACCGGGACTAGCGGGAGTATCACCTACGAGCAGTACTTC
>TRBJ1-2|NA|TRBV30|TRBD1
CAWSAGGAFGYTF
TGTGCCTGGAGTGCAGGGGGCGCTTTTGGCTACACCTTC
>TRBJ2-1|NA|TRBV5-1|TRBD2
CASSPGGLAGLNEQFF
TGCGCCAGCAGCCCTGGTGGCCTAGCGGGACTGAATGAGCAGTTCTTC
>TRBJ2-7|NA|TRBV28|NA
CASSPGQGPYEQYF
TGTGCCAGCAGTCCCGGGCAGGGACCCTACGAGCAGTACTTC
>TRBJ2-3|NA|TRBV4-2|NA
CASSQRDSAQYF
TGTGCCAGCAGCCAGCGGGACTCAGCGCAGTATTTT
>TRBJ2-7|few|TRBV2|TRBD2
CASRGPAGGIYEQYF
TGTGCCAGCAGGGGGCCAGCGGGAGGTATTTACGAGCAGTACTTC
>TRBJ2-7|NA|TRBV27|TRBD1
CASSLSRQGGEQYF
TGTGCCAGCAGTTTATCCCGACAGGGTGGCGAGCAGTACTTC
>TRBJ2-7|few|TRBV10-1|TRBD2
CASSIGTSSEQYF
TGCGCCAGCAGTATAGGGACTAGCAGCGAGCAGTACTTC
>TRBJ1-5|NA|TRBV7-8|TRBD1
CASSPQGGWSNQPQHF
TGTGCCAGCAGCCCCCAGGGGGGATGGAGCAATCAGCCCCAGCATTTT